Given below is one T cell receptor (beta chain) in context. The CDR3 has 15 residues. CDR1 and CDR2 (germline): MNHEY, SVGAGI. V was shortened by 6 bases and J by 5 bases, with 17 bases between the two germline ends. The data are from a study of memory CD8 T cells in hepatitis C reinfection. Study context: Pre-reinfection samples were taken 55 to 20 weeks before detection.

The protocol was immunoSEQ multiplex PCR, while the TCRdb copy is restricted to in-frame clones and leaves out a portion. The sample comprises over 45,000 clones, around nine tenths of which are singletons, and 0.9% to 1.1% rests with the top ten. Regarding time point: pre-reinfection, 55 to 20 weeks before reinfection detection. The sorted cells went straight to TCR sequencing with no prior in vitro expansion. The source is a man aged 18 to 30 with hepatitis C virus infection. The J gene is TRBJ1-5, the V gene TRBV6-5, with D possibly matching TRBD1 (5 bases). Material: naive CD8+ T cells sorted from blood. CDR3 in DNA: TGTGCCAGCAGCCCTCGGGGGGGATCGGATCAGCCCCAGCATTTT. Its protein is CASSPRGGSDQPQHF.